These 13 T cell receptor beta chains were all obtained from the same sample, sequenced in a study of blood T cell repertoires in COVID-19. The data were produced by immunoSEQ multiplex PCR, yet TCRdb's version contains in-frame clones alone and is incomplete. The sample has 200,000 to 250,000 clones, more than 70% seen once. Sequences were obtained from peripheral blood. All receptors come from a man older than 75 with acute or convalescent COVID-19.

The rearrangement joins TRBV18 to TRBJ1-5, with D unclear. CDR1 and CDR2 from the germline V gene are KGHSH and LQKENI. This CDR3 is built from 17 residues. Between the trimmed V and J ends, which lost 3 bases and 2 bases, there was a span of 17 bases. In nucleotides, the CDR3 is TGTGCCAGCTCACCCCCTCGAGGTACGCGGGGCAATCAGCCCCAGCATTTT. Protein: CASSPPRGTRGNQPQHF.

This clone was counted once. This chain uses TRBV6-5 with TRBJ2-1, with D tentatively TRBD1 (6 bases). The CDR3 is 14 residues long. The germline CDR1 and CDR2 sequences are MNHEY and SVGAGI. The V end was cut by 7 bases, the J end by 0 bases, with 10 bases between. The CDR3 region is CASMQGRSYNEQFF. The CDR3 DNA sequence: TGTGCCAGCATGCAGGGGCGCTCCTACAATGAGCAGTTCTTC.

There are a few counts of this clone. The V and J genes are TRBV7-9 and TRBJ1-2; D unclear. V lost 1 base to trimming and J lost 8 bases, with 14 bases between them. The CDR3 spans 14 residues. CDR1 and CDR2 (germline): SEHNR, FQNEAQ (reference sequence). CDR3 nucleotide sequence: TGTGCCAGCAGCTTAGTCGGGCCGGCGGGGGGCTACACCTTC. This translates into CASSLVGPAGGYTF.

Only one count was recorded for this clone. The chain recombines TRBV19 with TRBJ2-1; TRBD2 matches at 11 bases. Per the germline V gene, CDR1 is LNHDA and CDR2 is SQIVND (reference sequence). The CDR3 covers 14 residues. V lost 6 bases to trimming and J lost 6 bases; unmatched junction nucleotides: 4. For the CDR3, the DNA is TGTGCCAGTAGCCCGACTAGCGGGGCCAATGAGCAGTTCTTC. Translated, it gives CASSPTSGANEQFF.

The V call is TRBV5-6, the J call TRBJ2-1; a weak D match, TRBD2 (5 bases). Per germline, CDR1 SGHDT and CDR2 YYEEEE. V was pared by 4 bases and J by 0 bases, with 11 bases between. This CDR3 has 15 residues. CDR3 protein: CASSPPGSSYNEQFF. The CDR3 nucleotides are TGTGCCAGCAGCCCGCCGGGGAGCTCCTACAATGAGCAGTTCTTC.

The V gene is TRBV2, the J gene TRBJ2-1; 12 nucleotides agree with TRBD2. CDR1 and CDR2 from the germline V gene are SNHLY and FYNNEI. V lost 6 bases and J lost 8; bases outside the gene matches: 5. The length of the CDR3 is 14 residues. The CDR3 region is CASRGLAGGDEQFF. The CDR3 DNA reads as TGTGCCAGCAGGGGCCTAGCGGGAGGGGATGAGCAGTTCTTC.

The CDR3, as DNA: TGTGCCACCAGCAGAGATCACGAGGGCACTGAAGCTTTCTTT. Translating it yields CATSRDHEGTEAFF. The rearrangement links TRBV15 to TRBJ1-1; D is unclear. The CDR3 totals 14 residues. The ends were cut back, 0 bases at V and 4 bases at J, with 9 bases in the middle. Germline assignment: CDR1 LNHNV and CDR2 YYDKDF (reference sequence).

This clone has only one observation. This chain uses TRBV7-2 with TRBJ1-5; D not certain. Trimming cost V 3 bases and J 11 bases, with 14 bases left between them. The CDR3 extends over 13 amino acids. The germline V gene encodes CDR1 SGHTA and CDR2 FQGNSA. CDR3 DNA: TGTGCCAGCAGCTTGGAAGAGCTCGGAGCCCAGCATTTT. Translating gives CASSLEELGAQHF.

The CDR3: CSVEVTGGRTEAFF. CDR3 coding DNA: TGCAGCGTTGAAGTTACAGGGGGCAGGACTGAAGCTTTCTTT. The chain combines TRBV29-1 with TRBJ1-1, with 9 bases lining up with TRBD1. V shed 1 base, J shed 5 bases, and the junction held 5 bases outside the gene matches. The length of the CDR3 is 14 residues. In germline, CDR1 is SQVTM, CDR2 ANQGSEA.

The chain recombines TRBV7-9 with TRBJ1-1; TRBD1 is a possible D gene (5 bases). This CDR3 has 15 residues. Trimming took 0 bases from V and 1 from J, leaving 9 bases between them. CDR1 SEHNR and CDR2 FQNEAQ come from the germline V gene (reference sequence). This chain's CDR3 is CASSLARQGNTEAFF. CDR3 nucleotide sequence: TGTGCCAGCAGCTTAGCGAGGCAGGGGAACACTGAAGCTTTCTTT. Looking up the rest from reference TRBV7-9 and TRBJ1-1 gives the full variable domain: DTGVSQNPRHKITKRGQNVTFRCDPISEHNRLYWYRQTLGQGPEFLTYFQNEAQLEKSRLLSDRFSAERPKGSFSTLEIQRTEQGDSAMYLCASSLARQGNTEAFFGQGTRLTVV.

This sequence joins TRBV6-1 and TRBJ1-2, with 8 nucleotides matching TRBD1. The CDR3 length is 16 residues. The trim removed 1 base at V and 4 bases at J, leaving 8 bases unmatched. The germline V gene encodes CDR1 MNHNS and CDR2 SASEGT. CDR3 in amino acids: CASSEGQGLPFYGYTF. DNA of the CDR3: TGTGCCAGCAGTGAAGGACAGGGGCTACCCTTCTATGGCTACACCTTC.

The chain combines TRBV25-1 with TRBJ1-1; no definite D call. Deletions cut 1 base from V and 6 bases from J, with 9 bases between. The CDR3 is made up of 13 amino acids. CDR1 MGHDK and CDR2 SYGVNS come from the germline V gene. This CDR3 is CASSELLSAEAFF. The CDR3, as DNA: TGTGCCAGCAGTGAATTGTTATCCGCTGAAGCTTTCTTT.

The chain links TRBV9 to TRBJ2-1; possible D gene TRBD2, 6 bases. The CDR3 sequence is 16 residues long. With 0 bases removed from V and 5 bases from J, the gap between germline ends came to 15 bases. From germline, CDR1 is SGDLS and CDR2 YYNGEE. The CDR3 is CASSVVSAGGDNEQFF. DNA for the CDR3: TGTGCCAGCAGCGTAGTTTCAGCGGGCGGGGACAATGAGCAGTTCTTC.